This TCR beta chain is drawn from a study of OX40 agonist ivuxolimab in advanced cancers. Study-wide results and caveats: Researchers did not determine the expanded peripheral T cells' antigen specificity.

As concerns this clone: The antigen is not known.

TCRdb's copy holds only in-frame clones and misses some; the assay was immunoSEQ multiplex PCR. The sample shows about 76,000 clones, about 86% of them seen only once. The CDR3 is made up of 13 amino acids. Germline-derived CDR1 and CDR2 are SGHAT and FQNNGV. V lost 1 base, J lost 7 bases, and 5 bases lay in between. The TCR originated in an adult with an advanced solid tumor such as melanoma, head and neck, liver or kidney cancer. The rearrangement joins TRBV11-2 to TRBJ1-6; D unresolved. Sequencing used CD4+ or CD8+ T cells sorted from blood, obtained in a trial of the OX40 agonist ivuxolimab. CDR3 region: CASSLAGNSPLHF. The CDR3 coding sequence is TGTGCCAGCAGCTTAGCTGGGAATTCACCCCTCCACTTT.